This T cell receptor (beta chain) was retrieved from a study of shared clonotypes between healthy human individuals. Study-level information: The plates for each donor numbered three CD4 naive, three CD4 memory, two CD8 naive and one CD8 memory. Regarding the study as a whole: Lower generation probabilities were found for non-shared clonotypes than for those shared by all four donors. Shared across several donors were about 4.6% of the naive CD4 clonotypes.

The table came from immunoSEQ multiplex PCR; TCRdb's copy has only in-frame clones and leaves some out. This sample yields around 510,000 clones, of which about 96% are seen a single time; nearly 0.065% belongs to the top ten. Naive CD45RA+ and memory CD45RA-negative subsets were split from CD4+ cells. Deletions cut 5 bases from V and 6 bases from J, with 23 bases between. Germline assignment: CDR1 MNHEY and CDR2 SMNVEV (reference sequence). The CDR3 sequence is 17 residues long. Points on this clone: Antigen specificity is unknown.

Sequencing input: naive CD4+ T cells sorted from blood. The subset here: CD45RA+ positively selected. This sequence originates from a woman in her 30s in good health. V usage is TRBV27 and J usage is TRBJ1-5; no definite D call. The CDR3 spells CASSPYRESHTSQPQHF. CDR3 sequence (DNA): TGTGCCAGCAGTCCGTACCGGGAAAGCCACACCAGTCAGCCCCAGCATTTT.